These T cell receptor beta chains were read from a single sample in a study of molecular identifiers for immune sequencing clone quantification. TCRdb itself ran the PCR reads through MiXCR, one entry per CDR3 protein. Among tens of thousands of distinct CDR3 sequences, 21% were seen once, and the ten largest hold 1% to 1.2%. Sequenced material: naive CD8+ T cells from blood, with Jurkat cell RNA spiked in. All receptors derive from a human donor in good health. Some libraries in this study had Jurkat cell RNA spiked in. Each CDR3 is given with its conserved first and last residue. The D gene is left open where the match is weak. Rows give clone size only sometimes, using once, few, many, or a class for an expanded clone.

clone size	J gene	V gene	D gene	CDR3 protein	CDR3 DNA
few	TRBJ2-3	TRBV4-3	TRBD2	CASSQGLADTDTQYF	TGCGCCAGCAGCCAAGGCCTAGCGGACACAGATACGCAGTATTTT
many	TRBJ2-1	TRBV6-1	NA	CASSLPGQGGNEQFF	TGTGCCAGCAGTTTACCGGGACAAGGCGGGAATGAGCAGTTCTTC
many	TRBJ2-5	TRBV7-2	NA	CASSRLQGARETQYF	TGTGCCAGCAGCCGATTGCAAGGGGCAAGAGAGACCCAGTACTTC
NA	TRBJ2-7	TRBV5-6	TRBD1	CASSIGTGEAEQYF	TGTGCCAGCAGCATCGGGACAGGGGAGGCCGAGCAGTACTTC
NA	TRBJ1-1	TRBV25-1	NA	CASREVGTEAFF	TGTGCCAGCAGGGAGGTTGGGACTGAAGCTTTCTTT
many	TRBJ1-1	TRBV10-3	NA	CAISPGPMNTEAFF	TGTGCCATCAGCCCTGGACCGATGAACACTGAAGCTTTCTTT
few	TRBJ1-5	TRBV4-1	NA	CASSQEPGLNQPQHF	TGCGCCAGCAGCCAAGAACCTGGGCTCAATCAGCCCCAGCATTTT
NA	TRBJ2-1	TRBV7-9	NA	CASSLYGARSLYNEQFF	TGTGCCAGCAGCTTATATGGGGCCCGCTCCCTTTACAATGAGCAGTTCTTC
NA	TRBJ2-7	TRBV3-1	NA	CASSQDLTSWYEQYF	TGTGCCAGCAGCCAAGATCTTACTAGCTGGTACGAGCAGTACTTC
few	TRBJ1-3	TRBV4-2	NA	CASSQPGSGNTIYF	TGTGCCAGCAGCCAACCGGGATCTGGAAACACCATATATTTT
NA	TRBJ2-7	TRBV27	TRBD1	CASSPPTGTGSGEQYF	TGTGCCAGCAGTCCACCGACCGGGACAGGGAGTGGCGAGCAGTACTTC
NA	TRBJ1-6	TRBV27	NA	CASSLSRSYLSSPLHF	TGTGCCAGCAGTTTATCTAGGTCGTATCTAAGTTCACCCCTCCACTTT
many	TRBJ1-1	TRBV7-9	TRBD1	CASSFSSRDRETNTEAFF	TGTGCCAGCAGCTTTTCTAGCCGGGACAGGGAGACGAACACTGAAGCTTTCTTT
few	TRBJ2-7	TRBV12-3/TRBV12-4	NA	CASSFTGNDYEQYF	TGTGCCAGCAGTTTCACAGGGAATGACTACGAGCAGTACTTC
many	TRBJ1-2	TRBV13	NA	CASRRGERVNYGYTF	TGTGCCAGCAGACGGGGTGAGAGGGTGAACTATGGCTACACCTTC
NA	TRBJ2-5	TRBV11-2	TRBD2	CASRPTSEEAQYF	TGTGCCAGCAGACCTACTAGCGAAGAGGCCCAGTACTTC
NA	TRBJ1-1	TRBV7-2	TRBD1	CAGSLPRDRVVTEAFF	TGTGCCGGCAGCTTACCACGGGACAGGGTTGTTACTGAAGCTTTCTTT
many	TRBJ2-1	TRBV30	TRBD2	CAWGRTSSSNEQFF	TGTGCCTGGGGCCGGACTAGTAGCTCCAATGAGCAGTTCTTC
NA	TRBJ2-7	TRBV19	TRBD2	CACSTGLAYEQYF	TGTGCCTGTAGTACCGGACTAGCGTACGAGCAGTACTTC
many	TRBJ1-2	TRBV2	TRBD1	CASSESPTGAGDYGYTF	TGTGCCAGCAGTGAATCCCCGACAGGGGCGGGAGACTATGGCTACACCTTC
NA	TRBJ2-5	TRBV7-3	NA	CASSPSLGVETQYF	TGTGCCAGCAGCCCTAGTTTGGGGGTTGAGACCCAGTACTTC
many	TRBJ2-7	TRBV20-1	TRBD1	CSARDLRTQGAVYEQYF	TGCAGTGCTAGAGATCTGAGGACCCAGGGGGCTGTCTACGAGCAGTACTTC
few	TRBJ1-6	TRBV20-1	TRBD1	CGALYTGGFYGDYNSPLHF	TGCGGTGCTCTCTACACAGGGGGCTTTTACGGAGATTATAATTCACCCCTCCACTTT
NA	TRBJ1-2	TRBV14	NA	CASSQDSRGTYGYTF	TGTGCCAGCAGCCAAGATTCGCGGGGAACCTATGGCTACACCTTC
many	TRBJ2-1	TRBV5-4	NA	CASSLATDSYNEQFF	TGTGCCAGCAGCTTGGCGACCGACTCCTACAATGAGCAGTTCTTC
many	TRBJ2-5	TRBV6-5	NA	CASSLSLQETQYF	TGTGCCAGCAGCCTCTCCCTGCAAGAGACCCAGTACTTC
many	TRBJ2-5	TRBV11-2	NA	CASSFSPGVQETQYF	TGTGCCAGCAGCTTTAGTCCAGGGGTACAAGAGACCCAGTACTTC
few	TRBJ1-4	TRBV11-2	TRBD1	CASSLYPHRGKGEKLFF	TGTGCCAGCAGCCTCTACCCTCACAGGGGGAAAGGGGAAAAACTGTTTTTT
few	TRBJ2-1	TRBV12-3/TRBV12-4	NA	CASSTGLLYNEQFF	TGTGCCAGCAGCACGGGACTGTTATACAATGAGCAGTTCTTC